The rows below give T cell receptor beta chains drawn from one sample of a study of shared clonotypes between healthy human individuals. Produced via immunoSEQ multiplex PCR; TCRdb's table is partial and in-frame only. The sample records some 2.3 million clones, about 92% being singletons. Sequencing was done on a sample of naive CD4+ T cells from PBMCs. The receptors were sampled from a man between 18 and 29 years old in good health. Some clones in this sample may be carry-over from other donors' samples. CDR3s include the opening cysteine and the closing phenylalanine or tryptophan. The D gene is left open where the match is weak. Clone size is not always given. Where it is, it says once, few, many or a class for expanded clones.

D gene,clone size,V gene,CDR3 length,J gene,CDR3 DNA,CDR3 protein
.,once,TRBV29-1,14,TRBJ1-5,TGCAGCGTTGAATTTTTCCCGGGGGGTCAGCCCCAGCATTTT,CSVEFFPGGQPQHF
TRBD1,.,TRBV9,14,TRBJ2-6,TGTGCCAGCAGCGTAGCGCAGGGGGCGAGCGTCCTGACTTTC,CASSVAQGASVLTF
.,.,TRBV6-6,13,TRBJ2-7,TGTGCCAGCAGTTACTCCGTCCTCTACGAGCAGTACTTC,CASSYSVLYEQYF
TRBD2,.,TRBV9,18,TRBJ2-2,TGTGCCAGCAGCGTAGCGGGTGGGAGGGACTATAACACCGGGGAGCTGTTTTTT,CASSVAGGRDYNTGELFF
TRBD2,.,TRBV9,16,TRBJ2-1,TGTGCCAGCAGCGGAGGGACTAGCGGGTCCTACAATGAGCAGTTCTTC,CASSGGTSGSYNEQFF
TRBD1,.,TRBV4-1,17,TRBJ2-7,TGCGCCAGCAGCCAAGAAGGGCCCCCGACAGGGTCCGACGAGCAGTACTTC,CASSQEGPPTGSDEQYF
TRBD1,.,TRBV19,14,TRBJ1-5,TGTGCCAGTAGTAAAGGACAGGGGAGGAAGCCCCAGCATTTT,CASSKGQGRKPQHF
.,.,TRBV29-1,14,TRBJ1-3,TGCAGCGTTGATAGTGAAGACTCTGGAAACACCATATATTTT,CSVDSEDSGNTIYF
.,.,TRBV7-9,14,TRBJ1-5,TGTGCCAGCAGCTCAACCTGGGGCGGCCAGCCCCAGCATTTT,CASSSTWGGQPQHF
TRBD1,once,TRBV6-5,15,TRBJ1-2,TGTGCCAGCAGTTTCTACAGGGGTTCTAACTATGGCTACACCTTC,CASSFYRGSNYGYTF
.,.,TRBV5-1,16,TRBJ1-5,TGCGCCAGCAGCACGGGACCGCAAAATAGCAATCAGCCCCAGCATTTT,CASSTGPQNSNQPQHF
.,.,TRBV11-3,16,TRBJ2-1,TGTGCCAGCAGCGCGACCGTAATGGGAGACCACAATGAGCAGTTCTTC,CASSATVMGDHNEQFF
TRBD1,.,TRBV4-1,13,TRBJ1-5,TGCGCCTCCAGGGGGCAGACTAATCAGCCCCAGCATTTT,CASRGQTNQPQHF
.,.,TRBV6-6,13,TRBJ1-1,TGTGCCAGCAGTTACCGGACAGACACTGAAGCTTTCTTT,CASSYRTDTEAFF
.,.,TRBV11-2,14,TRBJ1-2,TGTGCCAGCAGCTTAGGGGGCGGACGAGAGGGCTACACCTTC,CASSLGGGREGYTF
TRBD2,.,TRBV7-9,15,TRBJ2-7,TGTGCCAGCAGCCCAATAGCGGGGCGCTCCTACGAGCAGTACTTC,CASSPIAGRSYEQYF
TRBD1,.,TRBV28,11,TRBJ2-7,TGTGCCAGCAGTTCTGACAGGGGGCGAGACTTC,CASSSDRGRDF
TRBD2,.,TRBV28,17,TRBJ2-7,TGTGCCAGCAGTTCGGGGACTAGCGGCTCCCTCGGAGTCGAGCAGTACTTC,CASSSGTSGSLGVEQYF
.,few,TRBV29-1,12,TRBJ1-1,TGCAGCGTTGAAATGGGGAGCACTGAAGCTTTCTTT,CSVEMGSTEAFF
TRBD1,.,TRBV11-2,16,TRBJ1-1,TGTGCCAGCAGCTTATCTGGTACAGGGGGTCTTCTTTTTGCTTTCTTT,CASSLSGTGGLLFAFF
.,.,TRBV30,13,TRBJ2-7,TGTGCCTGGAGCGTGGACATCTCCTACGAGCAGTACTTC,CAWSVDISYEQYF
.,.,TRBV6-5,14,TRBJ2-1,TGTGCCAGCAGCCCCTTTCCCCCTTACAATGAGCAGTTCTTC,CASSPFPPYNEQFF
.,.,TRBV6-6,13,TRBJ1-1,TGTGCCAGCAGTTACCGAGCCGACACTGAAGCTTTCTTT,CASSYRADTEAFF
.,.,TRBV6-1,16,TRBJ1-4,TGTGCCAGCAGTGAGGGCAGGGTGAGAACTAATGAAAAACTGTTTTTT,CASSEGRVRTNEKLFF
.,.,TRBV5-1,14,TRBJ2-7,TGCGCCAGCAGCTTGACGCGTGGCTCCTACGAGCAGTACTTC,CASSLTRGSYEQYF
.,.,TRBV7-2,14,TRBJ2-1,TGTGCCAGCAGCTTAGAATCCAGCTACAATGAGCAGTTCTTC,CASSLESSYNEQFF
TRBD2,.,TRBV28,17,TRBJ2-1,TGTGCCAGCAGTCCTGGACTAGCGAAGAGCTCCTACAATGAGCAGTTCTTC,CASSPGLAKSSYNEQFF
.,.,TRBV5-1,15,TRBJ2-5,TGCGCCAGCAGCTTCCCGACGGTCCATGGGGAGACCCAGTACTTC,CASSFPTVHGETQYF
.,once,TRBV30,15,TRBJ1-4,TGTGCCTGGAGTCCCCTTGGGGCCGATAATGAAAAACTGTTTTTT,CAWSPLGADNEKLFF